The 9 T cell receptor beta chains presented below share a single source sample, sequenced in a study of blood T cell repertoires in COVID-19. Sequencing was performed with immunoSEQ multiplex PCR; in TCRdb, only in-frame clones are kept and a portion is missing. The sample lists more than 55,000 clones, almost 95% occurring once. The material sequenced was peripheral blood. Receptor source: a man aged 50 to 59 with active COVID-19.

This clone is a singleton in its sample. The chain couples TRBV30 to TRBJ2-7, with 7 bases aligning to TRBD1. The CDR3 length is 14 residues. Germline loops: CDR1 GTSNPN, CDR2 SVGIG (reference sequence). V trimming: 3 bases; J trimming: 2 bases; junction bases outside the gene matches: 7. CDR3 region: CAWSYRGSTYEQYF. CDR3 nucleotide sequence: TGTGCCTGGAGCTACAGGGGAAGCACCTACGAGCAGTACTTC.

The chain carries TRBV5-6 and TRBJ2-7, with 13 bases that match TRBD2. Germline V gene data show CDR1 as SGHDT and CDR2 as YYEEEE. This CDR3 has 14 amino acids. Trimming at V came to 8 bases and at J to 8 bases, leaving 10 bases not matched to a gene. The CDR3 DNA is TGTGCCAGTTCTAGACTACTAGCGGGAGGGAAGCAGTACTTC. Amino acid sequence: CASSRLLAGGKQYF.

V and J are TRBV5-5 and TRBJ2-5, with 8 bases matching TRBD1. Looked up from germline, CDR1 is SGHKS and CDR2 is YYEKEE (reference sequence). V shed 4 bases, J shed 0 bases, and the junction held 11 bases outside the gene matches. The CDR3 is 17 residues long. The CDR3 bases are TGTGCCAGCAGCAAACGGACAGGGCCTTGGTACCAAGAGACCCAGTACTTC. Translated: CASSKRTGPWYQETQYF. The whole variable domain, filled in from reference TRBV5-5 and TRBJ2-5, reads DAGVTQSPTHLIKTRGQQVTLRCSPISGHKSVSWYQQVLGQGPQFIFQYYEKEERGRGNFPDRFSARQFPNYSSELNVNALLLGDSALYLCASSKRTGPWYQETQYFGPGTRLLVL.

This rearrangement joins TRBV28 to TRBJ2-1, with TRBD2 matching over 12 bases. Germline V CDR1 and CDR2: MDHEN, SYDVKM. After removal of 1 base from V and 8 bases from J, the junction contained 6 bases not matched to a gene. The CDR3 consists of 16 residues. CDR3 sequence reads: CASSLLGLAGGDEQFF. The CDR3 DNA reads TGTGCCAGCAGTTTATTGGGCCTAGCGGGAGGGGATGAGCAGTTCTTC.

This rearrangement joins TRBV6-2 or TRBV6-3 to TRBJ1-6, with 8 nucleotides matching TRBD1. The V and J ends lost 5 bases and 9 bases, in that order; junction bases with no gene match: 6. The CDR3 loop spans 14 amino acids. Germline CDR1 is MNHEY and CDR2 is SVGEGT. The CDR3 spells CASSTGQGGSPLHF. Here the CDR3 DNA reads TGTGCCAGCAGTACCGGACAGGGAGGTTCACCCCTCCACTTT.

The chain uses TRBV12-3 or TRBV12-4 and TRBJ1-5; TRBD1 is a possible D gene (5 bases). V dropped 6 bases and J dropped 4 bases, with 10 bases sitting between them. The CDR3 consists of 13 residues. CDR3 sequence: CASSLTVNQPQHF. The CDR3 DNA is TGTGCCAGCAGCCTGACAGTAAATCAGCCCCAGCATTTT.

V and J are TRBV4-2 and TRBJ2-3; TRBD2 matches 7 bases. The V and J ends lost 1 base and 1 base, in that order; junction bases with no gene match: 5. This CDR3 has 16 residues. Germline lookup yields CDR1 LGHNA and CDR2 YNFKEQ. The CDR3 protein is CASSQGEGSGTDTQYF. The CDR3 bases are TGTGCCAGCAGCCAAGGGGAGGGTAGCGGCACAGATACGCAGTATTTT.

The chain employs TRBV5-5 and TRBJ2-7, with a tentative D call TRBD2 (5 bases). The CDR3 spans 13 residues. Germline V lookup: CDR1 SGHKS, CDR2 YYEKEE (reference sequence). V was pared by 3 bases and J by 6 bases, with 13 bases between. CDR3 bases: TGTGCCAGCAGCTCGGCTAGCCTTCCCGAGCAGTACTTC. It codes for CASSSASLPEQYF.

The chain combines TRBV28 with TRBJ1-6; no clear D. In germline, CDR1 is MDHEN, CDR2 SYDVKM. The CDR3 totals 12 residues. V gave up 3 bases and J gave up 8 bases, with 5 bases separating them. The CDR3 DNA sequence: TGTGCCAGCAGTTTTCTTCATTCACCCCTCCACTTT. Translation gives CASSFLHSPLHF. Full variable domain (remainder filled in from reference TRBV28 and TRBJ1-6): DVKVTQSSRYLVKRTGEKVFLECVQDMDHENMFWYRQDPGLGLRLIYFSYDVKMKEKGDIPEGYSVSREKKERFSLILESASTNQTSMYLCASSFLHSPLHFGNGTRLTVT.